The clone carrying this T cell receptor beta chain turned up a few times. Its antigen is still unknown. This entry is derived from a study of shared clonotypes between healthy human individuals. Method: immunoSEQ multiplex PCR; TCRdb's copy keeps in-frame clones and lacks some. The sample lists roughly 700,000 clones; over 65% were seen once. Deletions cut 6 bases from V and 10 bases from J, with 13 bases between. CDR1 and CDR2 (germline): DFQATT, SNEGSKA (reference sequence). The CDR3 contains 11 residues. Findings and limits, study-wide: With a handful of donors compared, around 5% of naive CD4 clonotypes were shared.

The material sequenced was memory CD4+ T cells sorted from blood. The subset was: CD45RA-negative fraction. This TCR came from a woman aged 30 to 39 in good health. The gene calls are TRBV20-1 and TRBJ2-1; no definite D call. The CDR3 nucleotides are TGCAGTGCCGCGGCACGATTCGAGCAGTTCTTC. Translation gives CSAAARFEQFF.